This T cell receptor beta chain was captured in a study of shared clonotypes between healthy human individuals. Study-level information: Donor ages ranged 18 to 49 years: a couple of women, a few men.

In the source study's methods: There were no quality scores in the junction-only immunoSEQ sequences, so filtering differed. Method: immunoSEQ multiplex PCR; TCRdb's copy keeps in-frame clones and lacks some. Clone size and V and J calls were adopted from that table, with D and trimming inferred from the DNA. Of roughly 500,000 clones in the sample, more than 65% were seen once. V was pared by 3 bases and J by 6 bases, with 4 bases between. Germline-derived CDR1 and CDR2 are WSHSY and SAAADI. This CDR3 is built from 11 residues. Those who donated were healthy HIV-negative adults, with no recent acute infections or vaccinations reported.

The chain employs TRBV10-2 and TRBJ2-3; D not certain. The clonotype was recovered from a woman aged 40-49 years in good health. Some clones in this sample may be carry-over from other donors' samples. The material sequenced was PBMCs. For the CDR3, the DNA is TGCGCCAGCAGTGACAGGGATACGCAGTATTTT. Its protein product is CASSDRDTQYF.